These 25 T cell receptor beta chains were all obtained from the same sample, sequenced in a study of T cell repertoires in cytomegalovirus infection. TCRdb re-called the reads with MiXCR, one entry per CDR3 protein. The sample consists of 130,000 or so distinct CDR3 sequences, about 6.3% of them appearing once. Sequenced material: PBMCs. The receptors were sampled from a human donor in good health (CMV status not recorded). Some clones in this sample may be carry-over from other donors' samples.

This clonotype was detected only a few times. V and J are TRBV6-1 and TRBJ2-2; a weak D match, TRBD2 (5 bases). The CDR3 is 14 residues long. CDR1 is MNHNS and CDR2 is SASEGT in the germline V gene. Trimming stripped 5 bases from V and 5 bases from J, with 12 bases between. The CDR3 reads CASSYNGETGELFF. The CDR3 bases are TGTGCCAGCAGTTACAATGGGGAGACCGGGGAGCTGTTTTTT.

In its sample, this clonotype was seen many times. This chain links TRBV20-1 with TRBJ2-3; D unresolved. There are 13 residues in the CDR3. In germline, CDR1 is DFQATT, CDR2 SNEGSKA (reference sequence). Trimming took off 3 bases at V and 3 bases at J, with 10 bases between the two ends. The CDR3 DNA is TGCAGTGCTAGGCAGGTCGCGACAGATACGCAGTATTTT. As protein: CSARQVATDTQYF.

This clonotype was found a few times. The CDR3 protein is CASSGTGVGGDGYTF. The DNA for the CDR3 is TGTGCCAGCAGTGGGACAGGGGTCGGTGGTGATGGCTACACCTTC. The J gene is TRBJ1-2, the V gene TRBV2, with 9 positions matching TRBD1. CDR1 and CDR2 (germline): SNHLY, FYNNEI. The CDR3 has 15 residues. The V and J ends lost 4 bases and 6 bases, in that order; junction bases with no gene match: 9.

This clonotype was seen a few times. The chain couples TRBV5-5 to TRBJ2-7; 8 bases agree with TRBD2. V lost 0 bases to trimming and J lost 6 bases; unmatched junction nucleotides: 8. Per the germline V gene, CDR1 is SGHKS and CDR2 is YYEKEE (reference sequence). The CDR3 consists of 15 residues. The CDR3 DNA is TGTGCCAGCAGCTTGGCCGGCGGGGGGTCGTCCGAGCAGTACTTC. Residues: CASSLAGGGSSEQYF.

This clonotype was found a few times. The chain employs TRBV28 and TRBJ1-5; 8 positions agree with TRBD1. V was clipped by 2 bases and J by 3 bases; unmatched bases: 6. CDR1 and CDR2 from the germline V gene are MDHEN and SYDVKM. CDR3 size: 16 residues. CDR3 coding DNA: TGTGCCAGCAGTTTAATGGCAGGGGGCTTCAATCAGCCCCAGCATTTT. Its protein is CASSLMAGGFNQPQHF.

On this clonotype itself: A much more abundant neighbour one base away suggests this may be a read error. The chain carries TRBV5-6 and TRBJ1-1, with D unresolved. V gave up 7 bases and J gave up 0 bases, with 16 bases separating them. The germline V gene has CDR1 SGHDT and CDR2 YYEEEE. The CDR3 is 15 amino acids. The CDR3 sequence is CASENGEALNTEAFF. The CDR3 DNA sequence: TGTGCCAGCGAAAACGGGGAGGCTCTGAACACTGAAGCTTTCTTT.

This clonotype was counted a few times. J is TRBJ2-1 and V is TRBV24-1; TRBD1 aligns across 7 bases. Germline V lookup: CDR1 KGHDR, CDR2 SFDVKD. CDR3 length equals 15 residues. With V trimmed by 3 bases and J by 3 bases, 4 bases remained unmatched. The CDR3 here is CATSDNRGGYNEQFF. The CDR3 DNA follows: TGTGCCACCAGTGATAACAGGGGTGGCTACAATGAGCAGTTCTTC.

This clonotype was counted at least ten times. The chain recombines TRBV6-2 or TRBV6-3 with TRBJ1-1; TRBD1 is a possible D gene (6 bases). Germline V gives CDR1 MNHEY, CDR2 SVGEGT. This CDR3 has 14 amino acids. Trimming pared 7 bases from V and 1 base from J, leaving 13 bases between. CDR3 in amino acids: CASTPTGPNTEAFF. The DNA for the CDR3 is TGTGCCAGCACCCCTACAGGGCCGAACACTGAAGCTTTCTTT.

This clonotype was counted many times. J is TRBJ2-2 and V is TRBV7-2; D possibly corresponds to TRBD1 (5 bases). The CDR3 length is 14 residues. Trimming removed 3 bases at V and 4 bases at J, with 9 bases between. The germline V gene has CDR1 SGHTA and CDR2 FQGNSA. The DNA for the CDR3 is TGTGCCAGCAGCTTGTACAGGCTCACCGGGGAGCTGTTTTTT. Translated: CASSLYRLTGELFF. Full variable domain (outside the CDR3, taken from reference TRBV7-2 and TRBJ2-2): GAGVSQSPSNKVTEKGKDVELRCDPISGHTALYWYRQSLGQGLEFLIYFQGNSAPDKSGLPSDRFSAERTGGSVSTLTIQRTQQEDSAVYLCASSLYRLTGELFFGEGSRLTVL.

This clonotype was observed at least ten times. This sequence joins TRBV4-3 and TRBJ1-4; D not resolved. The CDR3 covers 16 residues. Trimming left V 0 bases short and J 5 bases short, with 13 bases between. Per the germline V gene, CDR1 is LGHNA and CDR2 is YSLEER. The CDR3 sequence is CASSQDISRANEKLFF. The DNA for the CDR3 is TGCGCCAGCAGCCAAGATATATCTCGTGCAAATGAAAAACTGTTTTTT.

V and J are TRBV27 and TRBJ2-2, with a possible D match to TRBD1 (5 bases). CDR1 and CDR2 (germline): MNHEY, SMNVEV (reference sequence). The CDR3 loop spans 14 amino acids. V was pared by 2 bases and J by 10 bases, with 14 bases between. DNA for the CDR3: TGTGCCAGCAGTTTAGGCCAGGGTCCGAAGGAGCTGTTTTTT. It specifies CASSLGQGPKELFF.

This clonotype has a count of ten or more. The rearrangement joins TRBV7-2 to TRBJ2-5; 10 nucleotides align to TRBD2. This CDR3 is built from 19 residues. The germline gives CDR1 SGHTA, CDR2 FQGNSA. The V segment lost 5 bases and the J segment 5 bases; nucleotides outside the gene matches: 20. For the CDR3, the DNA is TGTGCCAGCAGCCTTCCCAGGAGGGTAGCGGGGGGCCGGAGGGAGACCCAGTACTTC. Translated, it gives CASSLPRRVAGGRRETQYF.

The chain has TRBV5-8 and TRBJ1-3, with 7 bases aligning to TRBD1. The CDR3 has 13 amino acids. The junction had 0 bases not matched to a gene; V was cut back by 3 bases and J by 3 bases. Germline CDR1 and CDR2: SGHTS and YDEGEE. CDR3 nucleotide sequence: TGTGCCAGCAGCTGGACAGGTGGAAACACCATATATTTT. Translating it yields CASSWTGGNTIYF.

This clonotype was seen at least ten times. The V gene is TRBV7-6, the J gene TRBJ1-4; D is perhaps TRBD1 (5 bases). CDR3 length: 18 residues. V was shortened by 1 base and J by 4 bases, with 19 bases between the two germline ends. Germline V gene data show CDR1 as SGHVS and CDR2 as FNYEAQ. The CDR3 reads CASSLESWGQLSNEKLFF. The CDR3 DNA sequence: TGTGCCAGCAGCTTAGAATCTTGGGGCCAACTGAGTAATGAAAAACTGTTTTTT.

The gene calls are TRBV4-3 and TRBJ2-1; a weak D match, TRBD1 (5 bases). The CDR3 runs 13 residues. Germline CDR1 reads LGHNA; CDR2 reads YSLEER. The V end lost 4 bases, the J end lost 8 bases, and 12 bases lay between the germline ends. Here the CDR3 DNA reads TGCGCCAGCAGCCCCAGGGCCCGGCATGAGCAGTTCTTC. This gives the protein CASSPRARHEQFF.

This clonotype came up many times. The rearrangement joins TRBV7-3 to TRBJ2-5; D is tentatively TRBD1 or TRBD2 (5 bases each). This CDR3 spans 13 amino acids. Trimming stripped 5 bases from V and 7 bases from J, with 14 bases between. CDR1 is SGHTA and CDR2 is FQGTGA in the germline V gene. CDR3 residues: CASSLWTGGTQYF. CDR3 in DNA: TGTGCCAGCAGCCTATGGACTGGGGGGACCCAGTACTTC.

This clonotype was seen many times. V is TRBV7-2 and J is TRBJ1-6, with D possibly TRBD1 on 6 matching bases. Between the trimmed V and J ends, which lost 5 bases and 7 bases, there was a span of 9 bases. Germline CDR1 SGHTA, CDR2 FQGNSA. This CDR3 spans 13 amino acids. The CDR3 spells CASSLGQNSPLHF. The CDR3 DNA is TGTGCCAGCAGCCTCGGACAGAATTCACCCCTCCACTTT.

This clonotype was counted many times. The chain combines TRBV29-1 with TRBJ1-5; perhaps TRBD1 as D (5 bases). The germline gives CDR1 SQVTM, CDR2 ANQGSEA. CDR3 length: 13 amino acids. Between the trimmed V and J ends, which lost 6 bases and 2 bases, there was a span of 11 bases. The CDR3 sequence: CSVLWGRNQPQHF. The CDR3 nucleotides are TGCAGCGTCCTGTGGGGCCGCAATCAGCCCCAGCATTTT.

Ten or more counts support this clonotype. The V gene is TRBV28, the J gene TRBJ2-7, with D possibly TRBD2 on 5 matching bases. The CDR3 consists of 13 residues. In germline, CDR1 is MDHEN, CDR2 SYDVKM. Trimming took off 7 bases at V and 6 bases at J, with 16 bases between the two ends. CDR3 DNA sequence: TGTGCCAGCAACTACTTTGGAGGTGGCGAGCAGTACTTC. It is translated as CASNYFGGGEQYF.

About this clonotype: A read error may explain this, as a much larger clone is one base away. The chain combines TRBV2 with TRBJ1-1; weak D call: TRBD1 (6 bases). The CDR3 contains 14 residues. The ends were cut back, 11 bases at V and 1 base at J, with 17 bases in the middle. CDR1 and CDR2 from the germline V gene are SNHLY and FYNNEI. CDR3 bases: TGTGCCGCGAGGGGGGGGCAAGCGAACACTGAAGCTTTCTTT. Protein sequence: CAARGGQANTEAFF.

At least ten counts were recorded for this clonotype. CDR3 DNA sequence: TGTGCCAGCAGTCTCAGCTCGGGACAGGGCTCTGGAAACACCATATATTTT. Translation gives CASSLSSGQGSGNTIYF. The chain uses TRBV7-2 and TRBJ1-3; TRBD1 matches at 9 bases. The germline V gene encodes CDR1 SGHTA and CDR2 FQGNSA. Germline trimming cut 6 bases from V and 0 bases from J; bases unmatched to any gene: 9. The CDR3 extends over 17 amino acids.

The gene calls are TRBV5-6 and TRBJ2-3; TRBD2 matches 8 bases. Germline V lookup: CDR1 SGHDT, CDR2 YYEEEE. This CDR3 region has 15 residues. The ends lost 1 base at V and 4 bases at J; junction bases unmatched: 5. In DNA, the CDR3 is TGTGCCAGCAGCTTGAAGCGGGGGCTCGCAGATACGCAGTATTTT. It translates to CASSLKRGLADTQYF.

In DNA form, the CDR3 reads TGCGCCAGCAGCTACTCGGGGGACCTTACCAATGAGCAGTTCTTC. Its protein is CASSYSGDLTNEQFF. This chain joins TRBV5-1 and TRBJ2-1; possible D gene TRBD2, 6 bases. Germline-derived CDR1 and CDR2 are SGHRS and YFSETQ. With 3 bases removed from V and 6 bases from J, the gap between germline ends came to 16 bases. The CDR3 loop spans 15 amino acids.

This clonotype was seen repeatedly, ten times or more. The V and J genes are TRBV7-9 and TRBJ1-1; D is undetermined. V was pared by 1 base and J by 2 bases, with 17 bases between. CDR1 is SEHNR and CDR2 is FQNEAQ in the germline V gene (reference sequence). This CDR3 is built from 17 residues. CDR3 DNA: TGTGCCAGCAGCTTAGAGGTGGCCATAACCCTCAACACTGAAGCTTTCTTT. Translated: CASSLEVAITLNTEAFF. Drawing the rest from reference TRBV7-9 and TRBJ1-1, the complete variable domain is DTGVSQNPRHKITKRGQNVTFRCDPISEHNRLYWYRQTLGQGPEFLTYFQNEAQLEKSRLLSDRFSAERPKGSFSTLEIQRTEQGDSAMYLCASSLEVAITLNTEAFFGQGTRLTVV.

This clonotype has only one observation. This clone may be a read error of a much larger clone one base away. V and J are TRBV11-3 and TRBJ2-2; D possibly matches TRBD1 or TRBD2 (5 bases each). The CDR3 has 12 amino acids. Germline V gives CDR1 SGHNT, CDR2 YENEEA. In DNA, the CDR3 is TGTGCCAGCAGCTTGGACACCGGGGAGCTGTCTTTT. Its translation is CASSLDTGELSF.